These 29 T cell receptor beta chains share one sample of origin, sequenced in a study of T cell responses to AZD1222 COVID-19 vaccine. The data were produced by immunoSEQ multiplex PCR, yet TCRdb's version contains in-frame clones alone and is incomplete. The data show 150,000 or so clones, with just over 90% seen just once and 6.9% held by the top ten. This specimen was peripheral blood, taken on day 0 of AZD1222 vaccination. Receptor source: an adult in good health.

The V call is TRBV28, the J call TRBJ2-4; D may correspond to TRBD1 or TRBD2 (5 bases each). Trimming shortened V by 4 bases and J by 7 bases, and 14 bases separated the two germline ends. The CDR3 is 14 residues long. Germline CDR1 reads MDHEN; CDR2 reads SYDVKM. CDR3 sequence reads: CASSSPGADNIQYF. The CDR3 DNA follows: TGTGCCAGCAGTTCCCCCGGGGCCGATAACATTCAGTACTTC.

This chain links TRBV21-1 with TRBJ1-5; the DNA was not used to check the table's D call, TRBD1. TRBV21-1 is listed as a pseudogene. The CDR3 is 15 residues long. The CDR3 DNA reads TGTGCCAGCAGCATCACTCACAGGGGCAATCAGCCCCAGCATTTT. Translating gives CASSITHRGNQPQHF.

The chain joins TRBV9 to TRBJ1-2; tentative D call: TRBD1 (6 bases). With 1 base removed from V and 8 bases from J, the gap between germline ends came to 18 bases. Per germline, CDR1 SGDLS and CDR2 YYNGEE. The CDR3 consists of 15 residues. CDR3 DNA: TGTGCCAGCAGCGTAACGGCACAGGGATTGCGCGGCTACACCTTC. Translating it yields CASSVTAQGLRGYTF.

This chain links TRBV5-1 with TRBJ1-2; unclear D gene. Looked up from germline, CDR1 is SGHRS and CDR2 is YFSETQ. With 1 base removed from V and 2 bases from J, the gap between germline ends came to 12 bases. The CDR3 totals 15 residues. The CDR3 here is CASSLTPDQNYGYTF. The DNA for the CDR3 is TGCGCCAGCAGCTTGACCCCAGACCAAAACTATGGCTACACCTTC.

This sequence joins TRBV7-9 and TRBJ1-2, with a tentative D call TRBD1 (6 bases). This CDR3 is built from 14 residues. V gave up 2 bases and J gave up 8 bases, with 15 bases separating them. Germline V gene sequence: CDR1 SEHNR, CDR2 FQNEAQ (reference sequence). In nucleotides, the CDR3 is TGTGCCAGCAGCTTACGCACGGGGGCAGAAGGCTACACCTTC. Translated: CASSLRTGAEGYTF.

The rearrangement links TRBV4-1 to TRBJ2-2, with 15 bases identical to TRBD2. The length of the CDR3 is 18 residues. Germline CDR1 and CDR2: MGHRA and YSYEKL. V gave up 4 bases and J gave up 2 bases; unmatched junction bases: 5. The CDR3 DNA follows: TGCGCCAGCAGCCTCGGACTAGCGGGGGGGCTTAACACCGGGGAGCTGTTTTTT. Protein: CASSLGLAGGLNTGELFF.

The chain combines TRBV30 with TRBJ2-7; D uncertain. V lost 0 bases and J 2 bases, leaving 11 bases between the germline ends. This CDR3 region has 14 residues. Germline V lookup: CDR1 GTSNPN, CDR2 SVGIG (reference sequence). The CDR3 reads CAWSVNSVPYEQYF. The CDR3, as DNA: TGTGCCTGGAGTGTAAACTCGGTTCCCTACGAGCAGTACTTC.

This chain links TRBV19 with TRBJ1-2, with a possible D match to TRBD1 (6 bases). Germline values: CDR1 LNHDA, CDR2 SQIVND (reference sequence). The CDR3 runs 13 residues. V was pared by 10 bases and J by 2 bases, with 14 bases between. The CDR3 protein is CATRGDTNYGYTF. For the CDR3, the DNA is TGTGCCACCCGGGGGGACACAAACTATGGCTACACCTTC.

For this clone: The same CDR3 can be traced to other DNA sequences in this sample. The chain uses TRBV11-2 and TRBJ2-3, with 7 bases lining up with TRBD2. CDR1 and CDR2 (germline): SGHAT, FQNNGV. With V trimmed by 5 bases and J by 1 base, 0 bases remained unmatched. The CDR3 extends over 13 amino acids. The DNA for the CDR3 is TGTGCCAGCAGCCTAGCGGGCACAGATACGCAGTATTTT. Translated: CASSLAGTDTQYF.

Here the CDR3 DNA reads TGTGCCAGTAGTATGGTCGATTATACTGAAGCTTTCTTT. Protein: CASSMVDYTEAFF. The chain joins TRBV19 to TRBJ1-1, with D uncertain. Trimming stripped 3 bases from V and 5 bases from J, with 10 bases between. The CDR3 runs 13 residues. Per germline, CDR1 LNHDA and CDR2 SQIVND (reference sequence).

The chain is built from TRBV20-1 and TRBJ2-5, with D possibly being TRBD2 (5 bases). Germline values: CDR1 DFQATT, CDR2 SNEGSKA (reference sequence). Trimming cost V 3 bases and J 3 bases, with 5 bases left between them. CDR3 length: 11 residues. The CDR3 region is CSASGEETQYF. CDR3 sequence (DNA): TGCAGTGCTAGCGGGGAAGAGACCCAGTACTTC.

The V and J genes are TRBV27 and TRBJ2-3; D gene ambiguous. The CDR3 is 16 residues long. Germline CDR1 and CDR2: MNHEY and SMNVEV (reference sequence). V dropped 3 bases and J dropped 0 bases, with 13 bases sitting between them. In nucleotides, the CDR3 is TGTGCCAGCAGTTTCACGATTTCTCTTAGCACAGATACGCAGTATTTT. Protein product: CASSFTISLSTDTQYF.

Of note for this clone: Sequence at one end of the junction differs from germline and may be a read error. The chain is built from TRBV7-7 and TRBJ2-6, with no clear D. The CDR3 spans 15 residues. Per germline, CDR1 SSHAT and CDR2 FNYEAQ (reference sequence). The CDR3 loop reads CASSLGPSGANVLTF. CDR3 sequence (DNA): TGTGCTAGCAGCTTAGGTCCTAGTGGGGCCAACGTCCTGACTTTC.

CDR3: CASSITGTGANIQYF. The CDR3 nucleotides are TGTGCCAGTAGTATAACCGGGACAGGGGCCAACATTCAGTACTTC. This sequence joins TRBV19 and TRBJ2-4; 10 bases are shared with TRBD1. Germline CDR1 reads LNHDA; CDR2 reads SQIVND (reference sequence). The ends lost 2 bases at V and 7 bases at J; junction bases unmatched: 5. The length of the CDR3 is 15 residues.

The chain couples TRBV10-3 to TRBJ1-2, with a possible D match to TRBD1 (5 bases). The CDR3 runs 10 residues. Germline CDR1 ENHRY, CDR2 SYGVKD. Trimming took off 8 bases at V and 5 bases at J, with 6 bases between the two ends. CDR3 protein: CAIGAYGYTF. The DNA for the CDR3 is TGTGCCATCGGGGCATATGGCTACACCTTC.

The chain carries TRBV11-2 and TRBJ2-3; D could derive from TRBD1 or TRBD2 (5 bases each). CDR1 is SGHAT and CDR2 is FQNNGV in the germline V gene. V was cut by 5 bases and J by 5 bases, with 20 bases left in between. CDR3 length: 16 amino acids. CDR3 bases: TGTGCCAGCAGCCGGATCGGGACCCAGCAGAGAGATACGCAGTATTTT. Translating it yields CASSRIGTQQRDTQYF.

The chain joins TRBV5-6 to TRBJ1-5; D gene ambiguous. V was cut by 0 bases and J by 0 bases, with 7 bases left in between. The V gene's germline CDR1 is SGHDT and CDR2 YYEEEE. The CDR3 runs to 15 residues. The CDR3 sequence is CASSLALYSNQPQHF. DNA for the CDR3: TGTGCCAGCAGCTTGGCTCTGTATAGCAATCAGCCCCAGCATTTT.

The chain links TRBV5-5 to TRBJ1-2, with TRBD1 as a possible D gene (6 bases). Between the trimmed V and J ends, which lost 4 bases and 3 bases, there was a span of 13 bases. Germline lookup yields CDR1 SGHKS and CDR2 YYEKEE (reference sequence). The CDR3 covers 14 residues. This chain's CDR3 is CASSIIQGDYGYTF. The CDR3, as DNA: TGTGCCAGCAGCATAATACAGGGTGACTATGGCTACACCTTC.

The rearrangement joins TRBV6-5 to TRBJ1-1; D remains ambiguous. Trimming removed 0 bases at V and 0 bases at J, with 2 bases between. This CDR3 contains 13 residues. The germline V gene has CDR1 MNHEY and CDR2 SVGAGI. CDR3 sequence reads: CASSYSLNTEAFF. The CDR3, as DNA: TGTGCCAGCAGTTACTCGTTGAACACTGAAGCTTTCTTT.

The rearrangement links TRBV5-5 to TRBJ1-5; 8 positions agree with TRBD1. Germline CDR1 SGHKS, CDR2 YYEKEE (reference sequence). The trim removed 2 bases at V and 0 bases at J, leaving 4 bases unmatched. The CDR3 loop spans 16 amino acids. CDR3 residues: CASSFGDRYSNQPQHF. The CDR3 DNA follows: TGTGCCAGCAGCTTTGGGGACAGGTATAGCAATCAGCCCCAGCATTTT.

The V gene is TRBV6-5, the J gene TRBJ1-2, with a weak D call TRBD1 (6 bases). The germline gives CDR1 MNHEY, CDR2 SVGAGI. CDR3 length: 13 amino acids. Deletions cut 6 bases from V and 2 bases from J, with 10 bases between. CDR3 loop: CASRTQGNYGYTF. CDR3 in DNA: TGTGCCAGCAGAACCCAGGGGAACTATGGCTACACCTTC.

This chain links TRBV9 with TRBJ1-1; unclear D gene. The ends were cut back, 0 bases at V and 5 bases at J, with 11 bases in the middle. This CDR3 is 14 amino acids long. The germline V gene encodes CDR1 SGDLS and CDR2 YYNGEE. The CDR3 region has the DNA TGTGCCAGCAGCGTAGCCGGCAGAGGGACTGAAGCTTTCTTT. Protein sequence: CASSVAGRGTEAFF.

The chain couples TRBV3-1 (or the pseudogene TRBV3-2) to TRBJ1-6; a possible D gene is TRBD1 (5 bases). V was cut by 0 bases and J by 14 bases, with 11 bases left in between. The CDR3 sequence is 13 residues long. Germline CDR1 reads LGHDT; CDR2 reads YNNKEL (reference sequence). For the CDR3, the DNA is TGTGCCAGCAGCCAAGAGGGGGGAAGCACCCTCCACTTT. Its translation: CASSQEGGSTLHF.

The V and J genes are TRBV14 and TRBJ1-1; D is possibly TRBD1 (5 bases). This CDR3 is 16 amino acids long. The germline gives CDR1 SGHDN, CDR2 FVKESK. V was trimmed by 3 bases and J by 5 bases, leaving 19 bases between them. CDR3 amino acids: CASSHSFHGYRTEAFF. CDR3 nucleotide sequence: TGTGCCAGCAGCCACTCCTTTCACGGGTACAGGACTGAAGCTTTCTTT.

This chain uses TRBV15 with TRBJ2-1, with D perhaps matching TRBD2 (5 bases). The V end was cut by 5 bases, the J end by 0 bases, with 17 bases between. The CDR3 is 17 residues long. Germline-derived CDR1 and CDR2 are LNHNV and YYDKDF (reference sequence). The CDR3 sequence: CATSFSGSRSSYNEQFF. CDR3 sequence (DNA): TGTGCCACCAGCTTCTCTGGGAGTAGGAGCTCCTACAATGAGCAGTTCTTC.

The rearrangement joins TRBV27 to TRBJ2-3; TRBD1 agrees at 7 bases. Germline V gives CDR1 MNHEY, CDR2 SMNVEV (reference sequence). Trimming took 8 bases from V and 3 from J; bases not matched to a gene: 5. This CDR3 is built from 13 residues. CDR3 loop: CASLGQETDTQYF. The CDR3 nucleotides read TGTGCCAGCCTTGGACAGGAGACAGATACGCAGTATTTT.

This clone appeared a single time. This rearrangement joins TRBV28 to TRBJ1-5; D is unresolved. Trimming left V 5 bases short and J 9 bases short, with 8 bases between. In germline, CDR1 is MDHEN, CDR2 SYDVKM. The CDR3 runs 11 residues. The chain's CDR3 is CASSKNSPQHF. The CDR3 nucleotides read TGTGCCAGCAGTAAAAATTCGCCCCAGCATTTT.

The table lists this clone with a count of one. The chain combines TRBV11-1 with TRBJ2-2, with a possible D match to TRBD1 (6 bases). V was cut by 5 bases and J by 5 bases, with 12 bases left in between. The CDR3 loop spans 14 amino acids. Per germline, CDR1 SGHAT and CDR2 FQDESV (reference sequence). For the CDR3, the DNA is TGTGCCAGCAGCCCCGTGAGGGGGACCGGGGAGCTGTTTTTT. Translating gives CASSPVRGTGELFF.

The chain uses TRBV7-9 and TRBJ2-7; D gene unclear. This CDR3 has 14 amino acids. Germline CDR1 SEHNR, CDR2 FQNEAQ (reference sequence). Trimming cost V 1 base and J 0 bases, with 7 bases left between them. The CDR3 loop is CASSLGLVSYEQYF. The CDR3 region has the DNA TGTGCCAGCAGCTTAGGTCTCGTCTCCTACGAGCAGTACTTC.